This T cell receptor (beta chain) was sequenced during a study of blood T cell repertoires in COVID-19. Study-wide context: Acute-phase and convalescent COVID-19 samples originated in the United States, Italy and Spain. T cells, B-cell-depleted T cells, or PBMCs provided the cDNA or gDNA that served as material.

Methods used by the authors: Using reference gene primer amplification, nucleated cell counts were estimated. Repertoires were generated with immunoSEQ multiplex PCR, while TCRdb's copy carries only in-frame clones and drops some. V and J calls and clone size are copied from that table; D and trimming were computed from the DNA. The sample records some 200,000 clones, 84% being singletons. The CDR3 spans 12 residues. The germline V gene has CDR1 MDHEN and CDR2 SYDVKM. Between the trimmed V and J ends, which lost 5 bases and 0 bases, there was a span of 4 bases. This chain uses TRBV28 with TRBJ1-1; D not resolved. The sequenced sample consisted of peripheral blood. This TCR was recovered from a human donor in a cohort sampled during active COVID-19. The DNA of the CDR3 is TGTGCCAGCAGTGACTTGAACACTGAAGCTTTCTTT. Translating gives CASSDLNTEAFF.